This is a list of T cell receptor beta chains from one sample in a study of T cell responses to AZD1222 COVID-19 vaccine. Method: immunoSEQ multiplex PCR; TCRdb's copy keeps in-frame clones and lacks some. The data show 95,000 or so clones, with just under 90% seen just once and about 2.6% held by the top ten. The starting material was peripheral blood, obtained on day 0 of MenACWY control vaccination. The source is an adult in good health. Both conserved end residues are part of each CDR3. A D gene is named only where the DNA matches it firmly. The size entry is marked missing in some rows and otherwise reads once, few, many or a size class.

size | length | J | V | D | DNA | CDR3
- | 15 | TRBJ1-2 | TRBV6-5 | - | TGTGCCAGCAGTTACTCAACAAGGACCCTCTATGGCTACACCTTC | CASSYSTRTLYGYTF
- | 14 | TRBJ1-5 | TRBV6-1 | - | TGTGCCAGCAGTGAAAGTACACTCAATCAGCCCCAGCATTTT | CASSESTLNQPQHF
- | 16 | TRBJ2-1 | TRBV7-8 | TRBD2 | TGTGCCAGCAGCCCTTGGACTAGCGGGGGTTACAATGAGCAGTTCTTC | CASSPWTSGGYNEQFF
once | 15 | TRBJ2-7 | TRBV30 | TRBD1 | TGTGCCTGGACCCGGTCCAGGGGGCGTTCTTACGAGCAGTACTTC | CAWTRSRGRSYEQYF
- | 13 | TRBJ2-3 | TRBV4-3 | - | TGCGCCAGCAGCCAAGACGGGGCAGATACGCAGTATTTT | CASSQDGADTQYF
once | 16 | TRBJ2-2 | TRBV15 | TRBD2 | TGTGCCACCAGCAGAGATCGAAGCGGGGGCGGCGGGGAGCTGTTTTTT | CATSRDRSGGGGELFF
once | 13 | TRBJ2-1 | TRBV6-5 | - | TGTGCCAGCAGTTACACGGCCTACAATGAGCAGTTCTTC | CASSYTAYNEQFF
- | 15 | TRBJ1-4 | TRBV19 | TRBD1 | TGTGCCAGTAGTATTCGAGGACAGGGGAATGAAAAACTGTTTTTT | CASSIRGQGNEKLFF
- | 18 | TRBJ1-2 | TRBV5-6 | - | TGTGCCAGCCTGGCGTCGGGGGGCGAAGGGCTTCTAGATTATGGCTACACCTTC | CASLASGGEGLLDYGYTF
- | 15 | TRBJ1-1 | TRBV6-7 | - | TGTGCCAGCAGTTATGAACACACCGGGAACACTGAAGCTTTCTTT | CASSYEHTGNTEAFF
- | 17 | TRBJ1-4 | TRBV7-6 | TRBD1 | TGTGCCAGCAGCTCAACAGGGGAGACTTCCACTAATGAAAAACTGTTTTTT | CASSSTGETSTNEKLFF
few | 15 | TRBJ1-4 | TRBV10-3 | - | TGTGCCATCAGTGAGACCTCAGGGACTAATGAAAAACTGTTTTTT | CAISETSGTNEKLFF
once | 13 | TRBJ1-1 | TRBV3-1/TRBV3-2 | - | TGTGCCAGCAGCCAACACTCGGGCACTGAAGCTTTCTTT | CASSQHSGTEAFF
- | 14 | TRBJ2-7 | TRBV15 | - | TGTGCCACCAGCAGAGATCTGACAGCCTACGAGCAGTACTTC | CATSRDLTAYEQYF
- | 17 | TRBJ2-7 | TRBV10-3 | TRBD1 | TGTGCCATCAGTGAGTCGAAGAGTGGACAGGGGGCCCACGAGCAGTACTTC | CAISESKSGQGAHEQYF
- | 16 | TRBJ2-4 | TRBV30 | - | TGTGCCCCAACACCCTCTGCGATAATAGCCAAAAACATTCAGTACTTC | CAPTPSAIIAKNIQYF
- | 18 | TRBJ1-2 | TRBV4-3 | TRBD1 | TGCGCCAGCAGCCAAGACCCACGGAACAGGGGCAGTGGCTATGGCTACACCTTC | CASSQDPRNRGSGYGYTF